This T cell receptor beta chain emerged from a study of technical replicates of blood from several donors. This CDR3 comprises 15 residues. V gave up 2 bases and J gave up 6 bases, with 14 bases separating them. CDR1 and CDR2 (germline): SGHNT, YYREEE (reference sequence). Method: immunoSEQ multiplex PCR; TCRdb's copy keeps in-frame clones and lacks some. Here the sample spans over 70,000 clones, around 97% being singletons. The clonotype was recovered from a human donor in good health. This chain connects TRBV5-4 to TRBJ2-2; D is possibly TRBD1 (7 bases). The sample was T cells isolated from PBMCs. This CDR3 reads CASSFPGGKAGELFF. CDR3 coding DNA: TGTGCCAGCAGCTTCCCAGGGGGGAAGGCCGGGGAGCTGTTTTTT.